Each of the 2 T cell receptor beta chains below was sequenced from the same sample in a study of cytomegalovirus exposure and HLA in healthy donors. The PCR ran on 60 Vbeta and 13 Jbeta primers. Sequenced by immunoSEQ multiplex PCR; TCRdb stores in-frame clones only, minus some. This sample has 150,000 to 200,000 clones, with 75% found just once. Sequenced sample: PBMCs. The receptors were gathered from a male donor in good health and CMV-seronegative.

The J gene is TRBJ2-1, the V gene TRBV7-9; TRBD2 matches at 14 bases. Germline assignment: CDR1 SEHNR and CDR2 FQNEAQ (reference sequence). Trimming at V came to 5 bases and at J to 8 bases, leaving 8 bases not matched to a gene. The CDR3 extends over 16 amino acids. This CDR3 reads CASSPRTSGRWDEQFF. In nucleotides, the CDR3 is TGTGCCAGCAGCCCCCGGACTAGCGGGAGGTGGGATGAGCAGTTCTTC.

The chain combines TRBV6-1 with TRBJ1-5; D uncertain. Looked up from germline, CDR1 is MNHNS and CDR2 is SASEGT. V was clipped by 5 bases and J by 5 bases, with 10 bases between them. The CDR3 totals 13 residues. Written as DNA, the CDR3 is TGTGCCAGCAGTTCTTTAGGAGATCAGCCCCAGCATTTT. This encodes CASSSLGDQPQHF.